The 10 T cell receptor beta chains below all came from one sample that was sequenced in a study of early T cells in non-severe SARS-CoV-2 infection. MiXCR was run by TCRdb on the 5' RACE reads, yielding one entry per CDR3 protein. The profile covers about 27,000 distinct CDR3 sequences, with 4.4% appearing a single time and approximately 10% taken by the ten largest. Material for sequencing was whole blood. The receptors derive from an adult who was a healthcare worker with PCR-confirmed SARS-CoV-2 infection or an uninfected control (not recorded which).

In this sample, this clonotype turned up many times. V is TRBV7-2 and J is TRBJ2-2; 15 bases agree with TRBD2. CDR1 is SGHTA and CDR2 is FQGNSA in the germline V gene. Trimming cost V 4 bases and J 5 bases; bases outside gene matches: 5. CDR3 length equals 17 residues. CDR3 in amino acids: CASSSGLAGGRTGELFF. CDR3 nucleotides: TGTGCCAGCAGCTCAGGACTAGCGGGAGGGCGGACCGGGGAGCTGTTTTTT.

This clonotype was observed many times. The V call is TRBV15, the J call TRBJ2-3; TRBD2 might be the D (6 bases). Germline V CDR1 and CDR2: LNHNV, YYDKDF (reference sequence). The CDR3 length is 14 residues. Trimming pared 6 bases from V and 2 bases from J, leaving 12 bases between. CDR3 amino acids: CATSSSGPTDTQYF. In DNA form, the CDR3 reads TGTGCCACCAGTAGTAGCGGTCCCACAGATACGCAGTATTTT. The full variable domain, rest sourced from reference TRBV15 and TRBJ2-3, is DAMVIQNPRYQVTQFGKPVTLSCSQTLNHNVMYWYQQKSSQAPKLLFHYYDKDFNNEADTPDNFQSRRPNTSFCFLDIRSPGLGDTAMYLCATSSSGPTDTQYFGPGTRLTVL.

This clonotype appeared many times. V and J are TRBV3-1 and TRBJ2-5; D may be TRBD2 (6 bases). Germline values: CDR1 LGHDT, CDR2 YNNKEL (reference sequence). Trimming stripped 4 bases from V and 0 bases from J, with 21 bases between. There are 18 residues in the CDR3. CDR3: CASSLTITPLADQETQYF. CDR3 sequence (DNA): TGTGCCAGCAGCCTAACGATCACCCCTTTAGCGGACCAAGAGACCCAGTACTTC.

The table lists this clonotype with many counts. The J gene is TRBJ2-3, the V gene TRBV11-2; TRBD1 or TRBD2 may be the D gene (5 bases each). Germline-derived CDR1 and CDR2 are SGHAT and FQNNGV. The CDR3 is made up of 12 amino acids. V was shortened by 6 bases and J by 8 bases, with 12 bases between the two germline ends. The CDR3, as DNA: TGTGCCAGCAGTTCCTTTGGGGGTACGCAGTATTTT. The encoded protein is CASSSFGGTQYF.

Ten or more counts support this clonotype. The gene calls are TRBV6-6 and TRBJ2-1; 10 bases fit TRBD2. CDR1 MNHNY and CDR2 SVGAGI come from the germline V gene (reference sequence). The CDR3 covers 15 residues. The trim removed 5 bases at V and 3 bases at J, leaving 4 bases unmatched. CDR3 nucleotide sequence: TGTGCCAGCAGTAAGCGGGAGGGTAGCTACAATGAGCAGTTCTTC. Amino acids: CASSKREGSYNEQFF.

This clonotype occurred many times. The chain uses TRBV11-3 and TRBJ1-2; no firm D call. The CDR3 spans 13 residues. The V end was cut by 4 bases, the J end by 7 bases, with 13 bases between. The germline CDR1 and CDR2 sequences are SGHNT and YENEEA. The DNA for the CDR3 is TGTGCCAGCAGCTCACCGAAAGGGTTTGGCTACACCTTC. It is translated as CASSSPKGFGYTF.

There are a few counts of this clonotype. The gene calls are TRBV5-1 and TRBJ1-4, with 7 bases lining up with TRBD1. With 0 bases clipped from V and 4 bases from J, the junction kept 6 bases outside the gene matches. This CDR3 contains 16 residues. The germline V gene has CDR1 SGHRS and CDR2 YFSETQ. In DNA, the CDR3 is TGCGCCAGCAGCTTGGCCGGGACAGCCGGTAATGAAAAACTGTTTTTT. Amino acid sequence: CASSLAGTAGNEKLFF.

This clonotype was seen at least ten times. The genes are TRBV6-6 and TRBJ2-3; 8 bases align to TRBD2. The germline V gene encodes CDR1 MNHNY and CDR2 SVGAGI (reference sequence). The junction had 9 bases not matched to a gene; V was cut back by 6 bases and J by 4 bases. The CDR3 consists of 15 residues. The CDR3 DNA is TGTGCCAGCAGCCCCGGGACTAGGATCGCAGATACGCAGTATTTT. It specifies CASSPGTRIADTQYF.

This clonotype was observed a few times. V and J are TRBV6-5 and TRBJ2-1, with 13 bases fitting TRBD2. The germline CDR1 and CDR2 sequences are MNHEY and SVGAGI. CDR3 size: 16 residues. The V gene end was trimmed by 5 bases and the J gene end by 9 bases; junction bases not matched to a gene: 10. The CDR3 here is CASSHTGLAGVSEQFF. In DNA, the CDR3 is TGTGCCAGCAGTCACACCGGACTAGCGGGAGTGAGTGAGCAGTTCTTC.

This clonotype was seen many times. This chain uses TRBV9 with TRBJ2-7; 9 positions agree with TRBD2. V lost 4 bases, J lost 4 bases, and 15 bases stayed unmatched. Germline values: CDR1 SGDLS, CDR2 YYNGEE. This CDR3 has 17 amino acids. CDR3 DNA: TGTGCCAGCAGCCCTTTAGCGGGAGCCTTGCAAAAATACGAGCAGTACGTC. Protein: CASSPLAGALQKYEQYV.